The present TCR beta chain was sequenced within a study of cytomegalovirus exposure and HLA in healthy donors. Points from the study as a whole: Some highly shared sequence variants likely arose as a pipeline artifact. V- and J-gene trimming in TCR beta was tied to a missense DCLRE1C variant by an analysis performed later.

A multiplex PCR was run with 60 Vbeta primers and 13 Jbeta primers. Sequencing used immunoSEQ multiplex PCR; TCRdb keeps in-frame clones, though not all of them. The sample yields roughly 200,000 clones, around 73% seen once. As regards this clone: No antigen is known for it. Sequence at one end of the junction differs from germline and may be a read error.

Germline V gene sequence: CDR1 ENHRY, CDR2 SYGVKD. The length of the CDR3 is 13 residues. The chain combines TRBV10-3 with TRBJ1-2, with D hard to call. The sequence derives from a man between 60 and 75 years old in good health and CMV-seronegative. The sample comprised PBMCs. CDR3 sequence (DNA): TGTGCCATCAGTGAGCAGACCTACTATGGCTACCCCTTC. This gives the protein CAISEQTYYGYPF.